Sequencing of this T cell receptor (beta chain) was carried out in a study of liver allograft versus peripheral blood T cells. On the study more broadly: Graft-liver T cell receptor repertoires were compared against recipient peripheral blood repertoires. Broader study findings: T cell receptor repertoires inside liver allografts reportedly differed from those in peripheral blood.

In this sample, this clonotype is medium-sized. What it recognizes is unknown. The CDR3 has 13 residues. The germline gives CDR1 LNHDA, CDR2 SQIVND (reference sequence). The germline V and J ends were trimmed by 5 bases and 5 bases, with 10 bases remaining between them. TCRdb recomputed calls from the reads with MiXCR, one row per CDR3 protein. The table records about 3,500 distinct CDR3 sequences, roughly 15% of them present only once. The sequence was obtained from a human patient who had a liver transplant. Some of the T cells might come from the graft donor. The chain carries TRBV19 and TRBJ2-1; D is undetermined. In DNA form, the CDR3 reads TGTGCCAGTAGTTCTCGATACGACAATGAGCAGTTCTTC. Residues: CASSSRYDNEQFF.